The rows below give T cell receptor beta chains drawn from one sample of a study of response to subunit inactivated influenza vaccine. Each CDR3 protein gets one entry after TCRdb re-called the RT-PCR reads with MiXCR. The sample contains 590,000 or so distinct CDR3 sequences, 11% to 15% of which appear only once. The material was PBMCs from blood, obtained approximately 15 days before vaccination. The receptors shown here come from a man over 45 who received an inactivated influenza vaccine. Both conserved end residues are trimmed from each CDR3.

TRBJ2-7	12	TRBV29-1	SVEARGAPDEQY
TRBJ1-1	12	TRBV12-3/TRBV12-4	ASSLAGLNTEAF
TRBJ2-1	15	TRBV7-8	ASSLDRDTSSYNEQF
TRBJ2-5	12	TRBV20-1	SAMRTEFQETQY
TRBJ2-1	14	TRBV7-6	ASSPKLAGYYNEQF
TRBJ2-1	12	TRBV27	ASRPGTYYNEQF
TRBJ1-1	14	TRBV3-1	ASSLGTGLANTEAF
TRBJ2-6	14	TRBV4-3	ASSQEQRPGANVLT
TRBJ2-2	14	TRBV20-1	SARPRSGGNTGELF
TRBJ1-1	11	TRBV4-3	ASSESKNTEAF
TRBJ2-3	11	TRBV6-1	ASSPGGPLPQY
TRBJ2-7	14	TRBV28	ASSGISGVFSYEQY
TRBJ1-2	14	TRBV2	ASSHRDRGRRDGYT
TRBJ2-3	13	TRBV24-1	ATSDWGTSPDTQY
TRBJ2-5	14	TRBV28	ASSLSSGVVHGTQY
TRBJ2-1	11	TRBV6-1	ASSEFRGPEQF
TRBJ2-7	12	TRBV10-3	AISVGLAVYEQY
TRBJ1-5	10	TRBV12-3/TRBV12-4	ASQGSNQPQH
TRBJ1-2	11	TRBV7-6	ASSPAQTDGYT
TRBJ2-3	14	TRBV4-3	ASSPSSGGATDTQY
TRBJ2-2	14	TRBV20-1	SARDQASGGAGELF
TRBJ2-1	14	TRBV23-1	ASSQPGQGSYNEQF
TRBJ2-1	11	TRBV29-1	SVEMTNYNEQF
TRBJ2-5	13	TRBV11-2	ASSLSREGVETQY
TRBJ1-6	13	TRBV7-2	ASSLAPGGRAPLH
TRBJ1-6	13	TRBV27	ASSFLGQGNSPLH
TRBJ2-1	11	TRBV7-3	ASSLMRDNEQF
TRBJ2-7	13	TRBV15	ATSRGGLASDEQY
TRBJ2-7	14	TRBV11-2	ASVQGARTSLEEQY
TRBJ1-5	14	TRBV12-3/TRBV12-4	ASSLAGSGDGQPQH
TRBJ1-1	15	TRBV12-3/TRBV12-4	ASSPRMTGGGKSEAF
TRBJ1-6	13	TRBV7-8	ASSLGDRDHSPLH
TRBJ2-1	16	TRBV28	ASSLLLGRARPYNEQF
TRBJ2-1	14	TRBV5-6	ASSFDGGTGVNEQF
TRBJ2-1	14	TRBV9	ASSGAFGLADNEQF
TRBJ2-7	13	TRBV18	ASSLNGGFSNEQY
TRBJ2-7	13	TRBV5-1	ASSPKTGRSYEQY
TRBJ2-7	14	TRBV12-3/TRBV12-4	ASSSNLAPRGYEQY
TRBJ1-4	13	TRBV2	ASSRRGGTNEKLF
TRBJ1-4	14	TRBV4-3	ASSQDLGAGNEKLF
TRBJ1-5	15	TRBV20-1	SGIGTGGSIANQPQH
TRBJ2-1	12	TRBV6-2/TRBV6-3	ASSYPEVRNEQF
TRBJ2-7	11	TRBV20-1	SAKPGSSYEQY
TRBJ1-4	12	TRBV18	ASSPPDMGEKLF
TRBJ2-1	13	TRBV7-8	ASSPPAGAYNEQF
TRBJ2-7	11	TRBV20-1	SAETRDSYEQY
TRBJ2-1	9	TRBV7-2	ASSLVRGQF
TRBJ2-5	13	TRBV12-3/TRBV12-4	ASRQRQGFQETQY
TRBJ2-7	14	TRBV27	ASSDMRLAGGYEQY
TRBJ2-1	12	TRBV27	ASVTSGPYNEQF
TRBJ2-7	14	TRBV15	ATSPDAGFLTYEQY
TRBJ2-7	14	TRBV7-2	ASSLYQGLESDEQY
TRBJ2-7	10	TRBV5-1	ASRSGGDEQY
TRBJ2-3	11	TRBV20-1	SARSPRFDTQY
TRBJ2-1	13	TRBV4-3	ASSQTSGGAGEQF
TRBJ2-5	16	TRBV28	ASSPRTSGRAGAETQY
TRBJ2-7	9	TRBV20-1	IPTSGYEQY
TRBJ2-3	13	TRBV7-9	ASTEIGPTGGTQY
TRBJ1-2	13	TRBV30	AWRPRQGGNYGYT